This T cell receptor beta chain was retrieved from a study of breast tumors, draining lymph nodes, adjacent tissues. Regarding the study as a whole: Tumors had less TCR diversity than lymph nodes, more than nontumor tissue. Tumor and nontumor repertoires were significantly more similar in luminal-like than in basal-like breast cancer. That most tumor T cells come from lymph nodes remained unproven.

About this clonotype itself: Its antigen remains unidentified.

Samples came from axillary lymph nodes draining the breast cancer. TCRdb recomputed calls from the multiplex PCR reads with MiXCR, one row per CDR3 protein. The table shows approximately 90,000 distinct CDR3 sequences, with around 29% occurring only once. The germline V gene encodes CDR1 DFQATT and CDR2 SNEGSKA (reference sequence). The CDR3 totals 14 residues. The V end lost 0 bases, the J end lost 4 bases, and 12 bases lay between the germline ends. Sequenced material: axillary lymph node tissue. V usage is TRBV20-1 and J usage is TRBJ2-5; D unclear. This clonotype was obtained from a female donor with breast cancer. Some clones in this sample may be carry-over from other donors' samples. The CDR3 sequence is CSARDRLAVETQYF. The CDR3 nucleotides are TGCAGTGCTAGAGACAGACTGGCCGTAGAGACCCAGTACTTC.